Listed below are T cell receptor beta chains from one sample, sequenced in a study of T cell repertoires in cytomegalovirus infection. MiXCR, applied by TCRdb to the reads, yields one record per CDR3 protein. The sample has over 300,000 distinct CDR3 sequences; roughly a sixth are singletons. The sequenced sample was PBMCs. Source of these receptors: a human donor in good health (CMV status not recorded). Some clones in this sample may be carry-over from other donors' samples. Each CDR3 is given with its conserved first and last residue. The D gene is left open where the match is weak. Only part of the rows carry a size: once, few, many, or a class if the clone is expanded.

CDR3 protein: CATRGTFSYEQYF; CDR3 DNA: TGTGCCACCAGGGGGACTTTCTCCTACGAGCAGTACTTC; V gene: TRBV2; D gene: .; J gene: TRBJ2-7; clone size: .
CDR3 protein: CASRRGTGDEPYF; CDR3 DNA: TGTGCCAGCAGACGAGGGACAGGCGACGAGCCGTACTTC; V gene: TRBV6-5; D gene: TRBD1; J gene: TRBJ2-7; clone size: once
CDR3 protein: CASTKAGGSSYNEQFF; CDR3 DNA: TGCGCCAGCACCAAAGCGGGGGGCAGCTCCTACAATGAGCAGTTCTTC; V gene: TRBV4-1; D gene: TRBD2; J gene: TRBJ2-1; clone size: .
CDR3 protein: CASSLWGRTDTQYF; CDR3 DNA: TGTGCCAGCAGCTTGTGGGGGCGGACAGATACGCAGTATTTT; V gene: TRBV5-6; D gene: .; J gene: TRBJ2-3; clone size: .
CDR3 protein: CSARDPGAAQSFF; CDR3 DNA: TGCAGTGCTAGAGATCCAGGGGCAGCCCAGTCGTTCTTC; V gene: TRBV20-1; D gene: .; J gene: TRBJ2-1; clone size: few
CDR3 protein: CAISRTASFQETQYF; CDR3 DNA: TGTGCCATCAGTAGGACAGCAAGCTTCCAAGAGACCCAGTACTTC; V gene: TRBV10-3; D gene: .; J gene: TRBJ2-5; clone size: .
CDR3 protein: CASSRWGGTNTGELFF; CDR3 DNA: TGTGCCAGCAGCCGCTGGGGGGGGACGAACACCGGGGAGCTGTTTTTT; V gene: TRBV5-4; D gene: TRBD2; J gene: TRBJ2-2; clone size: few
CDR3 protein: CASTAAGTGIYEQYF; CDR3 DNA: TGTGCCAGCACCGCCGCCGGGACAGGAATCTACGAGCAGTACTTC; V gene: TRBV5-5; D gene: TRBD1; J gene: TRBJ2-7; clone size: .
CDR3 protein: CASERLPGAAKSYEQYF; CDR3 DNA: TGTGCCAGCGAGAGGCTCCCTGGGGCAGCCAAATCCTACGAGCAGTACTTC; V gene: TRBV6-2/TRBV6-3; D gene: .; J gene: TRBJ2-7; clone size: many
CDR3 protein: CASSDGQAGANVLTF; CDR3 DNA: TGTGCCAGCAGTGACGGACAGGCTGGGGCCAACGTCCTGACTTTC; V gene: TRBV6-1; D gene: TRBD1; J gene: TRBJ2-6; clone size: few